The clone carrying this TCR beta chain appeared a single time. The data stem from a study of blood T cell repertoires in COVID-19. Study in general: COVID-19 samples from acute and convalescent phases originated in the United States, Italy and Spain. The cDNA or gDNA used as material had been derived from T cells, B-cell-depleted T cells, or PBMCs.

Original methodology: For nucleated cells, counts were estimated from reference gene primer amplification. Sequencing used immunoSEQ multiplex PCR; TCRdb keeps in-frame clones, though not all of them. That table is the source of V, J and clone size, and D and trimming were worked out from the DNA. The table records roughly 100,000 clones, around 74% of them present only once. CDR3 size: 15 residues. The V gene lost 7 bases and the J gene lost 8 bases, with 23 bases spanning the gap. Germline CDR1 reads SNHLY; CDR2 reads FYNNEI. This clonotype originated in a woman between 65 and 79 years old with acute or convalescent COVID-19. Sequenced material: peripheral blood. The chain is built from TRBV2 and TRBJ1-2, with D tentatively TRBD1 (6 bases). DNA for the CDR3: TGTGCCAGCACCCTAGACTTACAGGGCGTATTGGGCTACACCTTC. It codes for CASTLDLQGVLGYTF.